The next 22 T cell receptor beta chains were all read from a single sample in a study of metastatic and nonmetastatic thyroid tumors (dated by TCRdb to 2020 to 2021). Receptor amplification or capture employed PCR. TCRdb names Illumina HiSeq 4000 as the instrument used. In TCRdb, the public reads were trimmed at Q25 with fastp and aligned with MiXCR, with productive beta chains retained. The sample table contains around 35,000 clones; only one count was recorded for about a sixth of them. The ten most abundant clones make up less than 7.5% of the sample. Before undergoing thyroid surgery, none of the patients had been given any kind of treatment. The sequenced material came from blood. The receptor set was obtained from a male donor with papillary thyroid cancer or a benign thyroid nodule (not recorded which). Some clones in this sample may be carry-over from other donors' samples.

In this sample, this clone turned up a few times. V gene TRBV27 combines with J gene TRBJ2-2; D gene unclear. Trimming pared 2 bases from V and 5 bases from J, leaving 9 bases between. CDR3 length: 14 amino acids. CDR1 and CDR2 from the germline V gene are MNHEY and SMNVEV (reference sequence). The CDR3 coding sequence is TGTGCCAGCAGTTTACACCCTGGAACCGGGGAGCTGTTTTTT. It yields the protein CASSLHPGTGELFF.

This clone was detected only a few times. This rearrangement joins TRBV28 to TRBJ2-7, with a weak D call TRBD1 (6 bases). The V end was cut by 4 bases, the J end by 3 bases, with 16 bases between. The V gene's germline CDR1 is MDHEN and CDR2 SYDVKM. CDR3 size: 15 residues. The DNA for the CDR3 is TGTGCCAGCAGTTCGGCTCAGGACAGTTGCTACGAGCAGTACTTC. Translated: CASSSAQDSCYEQYF.

This clone was observed many times. V and J are TRBV2 and TRBJ1-1; 8 bases are shared with TRBD1. This CDR3 is 14 amino acids long. With 7 bases clipped from V and 6 bases from J, the junction kept 10 bases outside the gene matches. CDR1 is SNHLY and CDR2 is FYNNEI in the germline V gene. The CDR3 is CASMSQGARAEAFF. The CDR3 nucleotides read TGTGCCAGCATGAGCCAGGGGGCGAGGGCTGAAGCTTTCTTT.

This clone was observed many times. This chain connects TRBV19 to TRBJ2-2, with D uncertain. The germline gives CDR1 LNHDA, CDR2 SQIVND (reference sequence). With 3 bases removed from V and 7 bases from J, the gap between germline ends came to 6 bases. The CDR3 runs to 12 residues. The CDR3 loop is CASSIGYGELFF. For the CDR3, the DNA is TGTGCCAGTAGTATCGGCTACGGGGAGCTGTTTTTT.

This clone was counted ten times or more. V and J are TRBV4-1 and TRBJ1-2; a possible D gene is TRBD1 (6 bases). The V gene's germline CDR1 is MGHRA and CDR2 YSYEKL. The germline V and J ends were trimmed by 2 bases and 0 bases, with 13 bases remaining between them. This CDR3 is 16 amino acids long. The CDR3 DNA sequence: TGCGCCAGCAGCCAACCACTGGACAGAACTAACTATGGCTACACCTTC. Translating it yields CASSQPLDRTNYGYTF.

A note on this clone: An end of the junction differs from the germline gene, which may be a read error. V and J are TRBV27 and TRBJ2-3; D is unclear. The germline CDR1 and CDR2 sequences are MNHEY and SMNVEV (reference sequence). The CDR3 contains 12 residues. This CDR3 is CASSPLSDTQYF. In DNA form, the CDR3 reads TGTGCCAGCAGTCCTTTATCGGATACGCAGTACTTT.

This clone has ten or more counts. The chain links TRBV7-9 to TRBJ2-6, with D unclear. With 3 bases removed from V and 4 bases from J, the gap between germline ends came to 16 bases. The germline V gene has CDR1 SEHNR and CDR2 FQNEAQ (reference sequence). This CDR3 contains 17 residues. The CDR3 DNA reads as TGTGCCAGCAGCTTTTCATGGACCGTAACCGGGGCCAACGTCCTGACTTTC. As protein: CASSFSWTVTGANVLTF.

The gene calls are TRBV12-3 or TRBV12-4 and TRBJ2-1, with 7 bases identical to TRBD2. Trimming took 7 bases from V and 7 from J; bases not matched to a gene: 10. CDR3 size: 14 residues. DNA of the CDR3: TGTGCCAGCATCAGTGCGGGGGTCGCAAATGAGCAGTTCTTC. As protein: CASISAGVANEQFF.

This clone rates as medium-sized. V and J are TRBV6-1 and TRBJ1-1; no definite D call. The CDR3 loop spans 14 amino acids. CDR1 is MNHNS, CDR2 SASEGT, per germline. Trimming shortened V by 6 bases and J by 2 bases, and 13 bases separated the two germline ends. CDR3 loop: CASRPGPYNTEAFF. CDR3 coding DNA: TGTGCCAGCAGACCCGGGCCCTATAACACTGAAGCTTTCTTT.

This chain joins TRBV12-3 or TRBV12-4 and TRBJ2-3, with D perhaps being TRBD1 or TRBD2 (5 bases each). V lost 6 bases, J lost 8 bases, and 12 bases lay in between. The CDR3 runs to 12 residues. The CDR3 sequence: CASRGVLGTQYF. In DNA, the CDR3 is TGTGCCAGCAGGGGGGTCCTGGGTACGCAGTATTTT.

This clone was observed a handful of times. This sequence joins TRBV2 and TRBJ1-5, with D possibly matching TRBD1 (5 bases). Deletions cut 3 bases from V and 6 bases from J, with 15 bases between. In germline, CDR1 is SNHLY, CDR2 FYNNEI. The CDR3 totals 15 residues. In DNA form, the CDR3 reads TGTGCCAGCAGTGACCAGCGGGCCGGGGGTCAGCCCCAGCATTTT. Residues: CASSDQRAGGQPQHF.

A remark on this clone: This may be a read error: a much more frequent sequence differs by one nucleotide. V and J are TRBV20-1 and TRBJ2-2; 7 nucleotides line up with TRBD2. Germline V gene sequence: CDR1 DFQATT, CDR2 SNEGSKA (reference sequence). The CDR3 loop spans 19 amino acids. The junction had 27 bases not matched to a gene; V was cut back by 5 bases and J by 9 bases. CDR3 coding DNA: TGCAGTGCTGGGATGGGGAGCGGGGACTTTCCTAATCCGACCTGGGAGCTGTTTTTT. It specifies CSAGMGSGDFPNPTWELFF.

This clone has a count of ten or more. The chain employs TRBV7-6 and TRBJ2-7, with 10 bases matching TRBD2. With V trimmed by 1 base and J by 4 bases, 7 bases remained unmatched. CDR3 length: 16 amino acids. The germline gives CDR1 SGHVS, CDR2 FNYEAQ. In DNA form, the CDR3 reads TGTGCCAGCAGCTTAGAGGCTAGCGGGAGTCAATACGAGCAGTACTTC. Translation gives CASSLEASGSQYEQYF.

The chain links TRBV25-1 to TRBJ1-5, with TRBD1 matching 8 bases. CDR1 is MGHDK and CDR2 is SYGVNS in the germline V gene. The CDR3 is 17 residues long. V shed 4 bases, J shed 5 bases, and the junction held 13 bases outside the gene matches. CDR3 nucleotides: TGTGCCAGCAGTGGGTTGGACAGGGAGAGAGTGGATCAGCCCCAGCATTTT. Amino acids: CASSGLDRERVDQPQHF.

This clone has only one observation. Germline and junction disagree at one end, which may indicate a read error. The chain combines TRBV11-1 with TRBJ2-7; the match to TRBD1 covers 9 bases. CDR1 and CDR2 from the germline V gene are SGHAT and FQDESV (reference sequence). CDR3 length: 16 residues. CDR3 in DNA: TGTGCCAGCAGCTTAGCGGGGGACAGGGATCCCTACGAGCATTACTTC. Translating gives CASSLAGDRDPYEHYF.

Comments on this clone: Being one base from a much bigger clone, this may be a read error. At the DNA level, this CDR3 is encoded by other sequences in the same sample as well. This sequence joins TRBV5-5 and TRBJ1-1; TRBD1 agrees at 9 bases. CDR1 SGHKS and CDR2 YYEKEE come from the germline V gene (reference sequence). This CDR3 spans 15 amino acids. The V segment lost 1 base and the J segment 2 bases; nucleotides outside the gene matches: 3. CDR3 bases: TGTGCCAGCAGCTTGATGGGACAGGGTAACACTGAAGCTTTCTTT. Protein product: CASSLMGQGNTEAFF.

This clone was picked up many times. The chain links TRBV27 to TRBJ1-6, with TRBD1 matching 8 bases. Germline V gene sequence: CDR1 MNHEY, CDR2 SMNVEV (reference sequence). Trimming took 3 bases from V and 7 from J; bases not matched to a gene: 8. The CDR3 is 16 amino acids. The CDR3 reads CASSLGSTGVNSPLHF. CDR3 DNA sequence: TGTGCCAGCAGTTTGGGCTCGACAGGGGTAAATTCACCCCTCCACTTT.

The rearrangement uses TRBV11-3 and TRBJ2-7; D is possibly TRBD1 (6 bases). The germline gives CDR1 SGHNT, CDR2 YENEEA. Trimming took off 8 bases at V and 5 bases at J, with 16 bases between the two ends. The CDR3 contains 13 residues. The CDR3 sequence is CASPGTRGDEQYF. Here the CDR3 DNA reads TGTGCCAGCCCCGGGACACGAGGGGACGAGCAGTACTTC. Full variable domain (outside the CDR3, taken from reference TRBV11-3 and TRBJ2-7): EAGVVQSPRYKIIEKKQPVAFWCNPISGHNTLYWYLQNLGQGPELLIRYENEEAVDDSQLPKDRFSAERLKGVDSTLKIQPAELGDSAVYLCASPGTRGDEQYFGPGTRLTVT.

The CDR3 spells CASILNGGSREAFF. DNA for the CDR3: TGCGCCAGCATCCTCAATGGAGGTAGCAGAGAAGCTTTCTTT. The rearrangement joins TRBV5-1 to TRBJ1-1; D remains ambiguous. The germline gives CDR1 SGHRS, CDR2 YFSETQ. The CDR3 length is 14 residues. V gave up 6 bases and J gave up 8 bases, with 20 bases separating them.

This clone was recorded at least ten times. The chain joins TRBV7-9 to TRBJ2-1, with D possibly TRBD2 on 7 matching bases. Germline CDR1 and CDR2: SEHNR and FQNEAQ (reference sequence). The V gene lost 3 bases and the J gene lost 5 bases, with 17 bases spanning the gap. The CDR3 is 16 amino acids. CDR3 residues: CASSFPPRGADNEQFF. The DNA for the CDR3 is TGTGCCAGCAGCTTTCCCCCTCGGGGGGCGGACAATGAGCAGTTCTTC.

This clone came up many times. J is TRBJ1-1 and V is TRBV6-1, with 7 bases identical to TRBD1. Germline CDR1 and CDR2: MNHNS and SASEGT. V dropped 2 bases and J dropped 10; count of bases not matched to a gene: 7. The CDR3 has 13 residues. The CDR3 reads CASSEPTRGGAFF. The CDR3, as DNA: TGTGCCAGCAGTGAACCAACCAGGGGGGGAGCTTTCTTT.

The genes are TRBV20-1 and TRBJ2-3; D is possibly TRBD1 or TRBD2 (6 bases each). The CDR3 is made up of 17 amino acids. Germline CDR1 reads DFQATT; CDR2 reads SNEGSKA (reference sequence). V shed 6 bases and J shed 2 bases, with 24 bases lying between them. CDR3 in amino acids: CSADGAIDRGPTDTQYF. CDR3 nucleotides: TGCAGTGCAGACGGTGCGATCGATCGGGGGCCCACAGATACGCAGTATTTT.